The entry that follows covers one T cell receptor beta chain sequence. The target antigen is unknown. The data originate from a study of tumor-infiltrating lymphocytes in glioblastoma multiforme. Findings of the study overall: No surface-marker sorting into functional T cell subtypes was done. Unequal TCR RNA per T cell might skew measured clone sizes.

TCRB libraries came from RNA via three nested multiplex PCR rounds. TCRB cDNA was made from approximately 550 ng total RNA. Unique molecular identifiers were not described for the libraries. TCRdb redid the calling of the multiplex PCR reads with MiXCR, one entry per CDR3 protein. The sample lists about 13,000 distinct CDR3 sequences; almost 65% were seen once. Trimming removed 2 bases from V and 4 bases from J, with 8 bases in between. Germline V gene lookup returns CDR1 SEHNR and CDR2 FQNEAQ (reference sequence). The CDR3 is 13 residues long. The sequenced sample consisted of brain tumor tissue. The TCR comes from a male donor with glioblastoma. The rearrangement uses TRBV7-9 and TRBJ1-2; D is unresolved. CDR3 coding DNA: TGTGCCAGCAGCTTAAAAGGGTCCTATGGCTACACCTTC. Amino acid sequence: CASSLKGSYGYTF.